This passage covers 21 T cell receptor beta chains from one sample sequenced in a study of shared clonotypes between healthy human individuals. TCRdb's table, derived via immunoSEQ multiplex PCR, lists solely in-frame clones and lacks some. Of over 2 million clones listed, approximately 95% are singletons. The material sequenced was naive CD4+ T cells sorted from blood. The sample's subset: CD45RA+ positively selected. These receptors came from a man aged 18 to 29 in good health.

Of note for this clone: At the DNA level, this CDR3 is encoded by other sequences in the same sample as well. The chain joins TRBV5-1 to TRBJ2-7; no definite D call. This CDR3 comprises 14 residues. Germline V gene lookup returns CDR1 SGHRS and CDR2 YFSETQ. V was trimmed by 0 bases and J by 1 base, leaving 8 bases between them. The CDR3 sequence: CASSLEGRSYEQYF. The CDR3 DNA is TGCGCCAGCAGCTTGGAGGGCAGATCCTACGAGCAGTACTTC.

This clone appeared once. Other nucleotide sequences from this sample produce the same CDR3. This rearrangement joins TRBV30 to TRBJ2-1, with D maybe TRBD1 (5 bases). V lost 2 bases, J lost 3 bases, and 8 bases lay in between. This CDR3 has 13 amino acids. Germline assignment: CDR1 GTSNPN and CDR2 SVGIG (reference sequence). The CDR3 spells CAWSSDSYNEQFF. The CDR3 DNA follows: TGTGCCTGGAGTTCCGACAGCTACAATGAGCAGTTCTTC.

CDR3 sequence: CASSEYLPISYNSPLHF. The DNA for the CDR3 is TGTGCCAGCAGTGAATACCTCCCCATCTCCTATAATTCACCCCTCCACTTT. V usage is TRBV6-1 and J usage is TRBJ1-6, with D uncertain. Trimming pared 2 bases from V and 0 bases from J, leaving 11 bases between. The germline gives CDR1 MNHNS, CDR2 SASEGT. The CDR3 is 17 residues long.

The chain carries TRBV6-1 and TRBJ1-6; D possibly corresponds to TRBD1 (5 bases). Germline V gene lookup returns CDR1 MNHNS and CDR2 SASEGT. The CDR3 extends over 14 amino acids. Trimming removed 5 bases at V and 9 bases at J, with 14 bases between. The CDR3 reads CASSSTGIGSPLHF. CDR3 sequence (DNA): TGTGCCAGCAGTTCTACAGGTATAGGTTCACCCCTCCACTTT.

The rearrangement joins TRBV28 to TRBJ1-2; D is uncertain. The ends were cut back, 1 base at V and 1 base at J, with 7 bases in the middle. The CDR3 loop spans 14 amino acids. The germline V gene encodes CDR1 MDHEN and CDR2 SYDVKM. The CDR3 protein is CASSLYANNYGYTF. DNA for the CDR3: TGTGCCAGCAGTTTATATGCCAATAACTATGGCTACACCTTC.

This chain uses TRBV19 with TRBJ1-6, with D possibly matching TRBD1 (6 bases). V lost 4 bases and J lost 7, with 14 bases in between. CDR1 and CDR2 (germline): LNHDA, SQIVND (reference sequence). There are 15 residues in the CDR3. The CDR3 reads CASSRGGTVNSPLHF. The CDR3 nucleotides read TGTGCCAGTAGTAGAGGGGGTACAGTGAATTCACCCCTCCACTTT.

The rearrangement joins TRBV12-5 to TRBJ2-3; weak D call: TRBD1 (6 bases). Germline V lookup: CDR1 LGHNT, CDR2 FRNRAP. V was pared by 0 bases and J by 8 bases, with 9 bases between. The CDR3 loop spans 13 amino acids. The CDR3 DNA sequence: TGTGCTAGTGGTTTGGTAGAAGGGGGTACGCAGTATTTT. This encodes CASGLVEGGTQYF.

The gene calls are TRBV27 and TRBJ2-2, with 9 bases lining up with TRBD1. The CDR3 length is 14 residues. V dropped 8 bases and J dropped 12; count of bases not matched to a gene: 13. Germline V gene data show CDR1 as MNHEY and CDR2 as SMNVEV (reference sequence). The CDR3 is CASGTGLIRIKLFF. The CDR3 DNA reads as TGTGCCAGCGGGACAGGGCTGATCAGGATAAAGCTGTTTTTT.

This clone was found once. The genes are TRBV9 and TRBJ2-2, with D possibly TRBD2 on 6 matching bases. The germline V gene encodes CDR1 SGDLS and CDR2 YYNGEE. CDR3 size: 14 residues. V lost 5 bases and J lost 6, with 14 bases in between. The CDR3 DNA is TGTGCCAGCAGAACGGAGGGTTCCGCCGGGGAGCTGTTTTTT. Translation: CASRTEGSAGELFF.

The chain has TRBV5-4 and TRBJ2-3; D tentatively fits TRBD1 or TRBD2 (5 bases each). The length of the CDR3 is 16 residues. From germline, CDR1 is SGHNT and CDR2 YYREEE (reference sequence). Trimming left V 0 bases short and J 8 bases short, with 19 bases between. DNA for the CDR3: TGTGCCAGCAGCTTGGGGGACCGGGACCGCCGACCTACGCAGTATTTT. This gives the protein CASSLGDRDRRPTQYF.

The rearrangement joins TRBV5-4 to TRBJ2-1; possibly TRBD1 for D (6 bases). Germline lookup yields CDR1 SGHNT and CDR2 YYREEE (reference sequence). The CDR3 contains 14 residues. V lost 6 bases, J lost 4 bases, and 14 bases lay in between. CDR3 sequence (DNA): TGTGCCAGCACCGGACAGAAAGGGTACAATGAGCAGTTCTTC. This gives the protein CASTGQKGYNEQFF.

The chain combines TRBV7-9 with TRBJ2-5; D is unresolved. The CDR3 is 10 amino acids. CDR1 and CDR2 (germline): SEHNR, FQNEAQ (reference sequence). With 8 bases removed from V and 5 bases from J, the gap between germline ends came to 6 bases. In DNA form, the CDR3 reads TGTGCCAGCTTGGGGGAGACCCAGTACTTC. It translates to CASLGETQYF.

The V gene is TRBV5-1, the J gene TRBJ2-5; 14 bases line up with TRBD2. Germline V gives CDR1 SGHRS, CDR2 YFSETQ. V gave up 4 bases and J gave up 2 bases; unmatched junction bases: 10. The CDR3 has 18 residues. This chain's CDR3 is CASSIAGTSGSGQETQYF. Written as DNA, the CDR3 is TGCGCCAGCAGCATCGCCGGGACTAGCGGGAGCGGGCAAGAGACCCAGTACTTC.

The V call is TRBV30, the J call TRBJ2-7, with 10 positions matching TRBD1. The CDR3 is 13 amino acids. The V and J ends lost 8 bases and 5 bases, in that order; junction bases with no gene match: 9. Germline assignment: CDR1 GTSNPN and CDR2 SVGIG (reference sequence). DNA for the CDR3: TGTGCCGCCTCCGGGACAGGGGCCCACGAGCAGTACTTC. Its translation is CAASGTGAHEQYF.

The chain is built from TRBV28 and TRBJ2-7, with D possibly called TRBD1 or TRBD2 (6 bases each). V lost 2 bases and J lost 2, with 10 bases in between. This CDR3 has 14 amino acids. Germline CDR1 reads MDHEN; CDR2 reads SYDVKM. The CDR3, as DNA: TGTGCCAGCAGTTTACTTGGGGGGCCCTACGAGCAGTACTTC. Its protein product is CASSLLGGPYEQYF.

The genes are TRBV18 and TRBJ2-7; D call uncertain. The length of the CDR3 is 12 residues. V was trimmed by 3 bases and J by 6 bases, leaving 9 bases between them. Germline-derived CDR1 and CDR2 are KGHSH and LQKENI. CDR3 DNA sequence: TGTGCCAGCTCACCCGTTCTGGGCGAGCAGTACTTC. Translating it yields CASSPVLGEQYF.

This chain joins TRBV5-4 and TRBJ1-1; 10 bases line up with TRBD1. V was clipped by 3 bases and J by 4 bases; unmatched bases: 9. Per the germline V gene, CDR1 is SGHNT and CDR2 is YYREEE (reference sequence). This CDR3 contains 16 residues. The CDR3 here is CASSSPTGGDSTEAFF. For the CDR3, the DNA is TGTGCCAGCAGCTCGCCGACAGGGGGCGACAGCACTGAAGCTTTCTTT.

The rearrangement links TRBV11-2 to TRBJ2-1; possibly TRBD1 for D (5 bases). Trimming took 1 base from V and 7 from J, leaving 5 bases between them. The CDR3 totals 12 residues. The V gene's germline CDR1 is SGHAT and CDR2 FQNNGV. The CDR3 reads CASSLAGNEQFF. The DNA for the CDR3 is TGTGCCAGCAGCTTAGCAGGGAATGAGCAGTTCTTC.

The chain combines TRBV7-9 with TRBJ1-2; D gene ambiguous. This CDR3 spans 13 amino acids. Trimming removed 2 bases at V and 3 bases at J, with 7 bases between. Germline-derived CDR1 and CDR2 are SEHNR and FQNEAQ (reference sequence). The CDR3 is CASSLQAYYGYTF. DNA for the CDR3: TGTGCCAGCAGCTTACAGGCTTACTATGGCTACACCTTC.

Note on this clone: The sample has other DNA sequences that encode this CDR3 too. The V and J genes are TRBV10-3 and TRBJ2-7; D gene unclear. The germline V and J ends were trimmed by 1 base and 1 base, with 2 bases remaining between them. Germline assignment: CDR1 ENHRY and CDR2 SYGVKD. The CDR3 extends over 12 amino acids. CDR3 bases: TGTGCCATCAGTGAGTTGTCCTACGAGCAGTACTTC. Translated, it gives CAISELSYEQYF.

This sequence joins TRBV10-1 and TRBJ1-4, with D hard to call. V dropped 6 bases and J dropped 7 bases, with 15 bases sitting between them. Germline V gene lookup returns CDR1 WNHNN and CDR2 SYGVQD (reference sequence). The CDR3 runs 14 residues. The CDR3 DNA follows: TGCGCCAGCAGACCCTACAGAATTCGTGAAAAACTGTTTTTT. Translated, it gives CASRPYRIREKLFF.